This is a list of T cell receptor beta chains from one sample in a study of T cells in localized non-small cell lung cancer. The data were produced by immunoSEQ multiplex PCR, yet TCRdb's version contains in-frame clones alone and is incomplete. The sample contains 50,000 to 60,000 clones, approximately 86% of which appear only once. Sample: PBMCs, taken before any cancer treatment. These receptors were taken from a female donor with stage II lung adenocarcinoma. Both conserved end residues are part of each CDR3.

J,V,CDR3
TRBJ2-7,TRBV7-9,CASSLETTDRAAYEQYF
TRBJ2-1,TRBV6-5,CASSQGGPSANEQFF
TRBJ1-1,TRBV5-4,CASSLEMVKGSEAFF
TRBJ2-1,TRBV6-1,CASRRQGANYNEQFF
TRBJ1-6,TRBV6-6,CATTQGLRSPLHF
TRBJ1-5,TRBV18,CASSPTQNQPQHF
TRBJ1-5,TRBV15,CATSRDTVGQPQHF
TRBJ2-3,TRBV19,CASSEGWGDTQYF
TRBJ2-3,TRBV5-6,CASSLATGQGRPDTQYF
TRBJ2-1,TRBV13,CASGPRGYNEQFF
TRBJ1-1,TRBV7-2,CASSRRGKNTEAFF
TRBJ1-1,TRBV7-9,CASSFDRVRTEAFF
TRBJ2-1,TRBV7-6,CASSLEGTGYNEQFF
TRBJ1-2,TRBV6-5,CASTKAGGAGYTF
TRBJ2-1,TRBV7-6,CASSPPGRGGYNEQFF
TRBJ2-1,TRBV5-1,CASSLLAGGPNEQFF
TRBJ2-7,TRBV7-8,CASSPSGGPIYEQYF
TRBJ1-2,TRBV19,CASSQNRVQGYTF
TRBJ1-6,TRBV28,CASSSSNSPLHF
TRBJ2-7,TRBV6-5,CASSPYSDPSYEQYF
TRBJ1-1,TRBV2,CATDRSAEAFF
TRBJ1-2,TRBV11-2,CASSLGGLGYTF
TRBJ1-2,TRBV19,CASRGFRYGYTF
TRBJ2-1,TRBV15,CATREEGAYNEQFF
TRBJ1-3,TRBV6-1,CASSGQGFVGNTIYF
TRBJ2-1,TRBV30,CAWSVHRDRVNEQFF
TRBJ2-6,TRBV7-2,CASSSVQGISGANVLTF
TRBJ1-5,TRBV25-1,CASTGRGNQPQHF
TRBJ2-5,TRBV12-5,CASGLSDRQETQYF
TRBJ2-1,TRBV9,CASSVSGGHNEQFF
TRBJ2-3,TRBV5-6,CASSLRTGTITTDTQYF
TRBJ2-5,TRBV7-9,CASSHWTVQETQYF
TRBJ1-5,TRBV30,CAWRTGSNQPQHF
TRBJ2-7,TRBV25-1,CASRHSAYEQYF
TRBJ1-1,TRBV6-5,CASSSLSGFTEAFF
TRBJ2-1,TRBV5-6,CASSPTQTSYNEQFF
TRBJ2-1,TRBV6-1,CASSAAGAELGPYNEQFF
TRBJ1-1,TRBV6-6,CASQPGRPGAEAFF
TRBJ1-2,TRBV7-9,CASSLGTAGNYGYTF
TRBJ2-7,TRBV11-2,CASSSQGAGEQYF
TRBJ2-1,TRBV11-3,CASSLRPGTVYNEQFF
TRBJ2-1,TRBV5-1,CASSRSGYTTLNEQFF
TRBJ2-7,TRBV6-5,CASSYAPDEQYF
TRBJ2-2,TRBV9,CASKQGASAGELFF
TRBJ1-5,TRBV5-5,CASSLDGTLRGQPQHF
TRBJ2-7,TRBV28,CASSFPNRLEGQYF
TRBJ2-5,TRBV6-1,CATERGRLETQYF
TRBJ1-3,TRBV11-2,CASSTDRGNTIYF
TRBJ2-1,TRBV7-9,CASSWTSGGANEQFF
TRBJ1-5,TRBV19,CASSNDRLNQPQHF
TRBJ1-1,TRBV2,CASRAGGMNTEAFF
TRBJ1-6,TRBV7-2,CASSLGPNSPLHF
TRBJ2-7,TRBV30,CAWQKTRSGNEQYF
TRBJ1-2,TRBV6-1,CASSKSRALNYGYTF
TRBJ2-3,TRBV19,CASQTTGVGDTQYF
TRBJ1-4,TRBV5-1,CASSLSRGNEKLFF
TRBJ2-2,TRBV19,CASSLTLGTGELFF